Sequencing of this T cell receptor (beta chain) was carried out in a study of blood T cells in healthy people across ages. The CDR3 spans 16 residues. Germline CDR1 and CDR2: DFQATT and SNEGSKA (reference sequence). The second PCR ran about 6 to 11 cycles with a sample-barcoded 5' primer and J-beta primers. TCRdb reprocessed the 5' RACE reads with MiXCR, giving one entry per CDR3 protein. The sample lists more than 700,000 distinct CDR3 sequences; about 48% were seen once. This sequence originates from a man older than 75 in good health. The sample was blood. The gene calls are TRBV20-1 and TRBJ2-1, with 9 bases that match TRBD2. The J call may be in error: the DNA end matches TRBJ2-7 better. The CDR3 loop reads CSAELAGASSYNEQYF. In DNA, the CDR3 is TGCAGTGCCGAACTAGCGGGTGCAAGCTCCTACAATGAGCAGTACTTC.